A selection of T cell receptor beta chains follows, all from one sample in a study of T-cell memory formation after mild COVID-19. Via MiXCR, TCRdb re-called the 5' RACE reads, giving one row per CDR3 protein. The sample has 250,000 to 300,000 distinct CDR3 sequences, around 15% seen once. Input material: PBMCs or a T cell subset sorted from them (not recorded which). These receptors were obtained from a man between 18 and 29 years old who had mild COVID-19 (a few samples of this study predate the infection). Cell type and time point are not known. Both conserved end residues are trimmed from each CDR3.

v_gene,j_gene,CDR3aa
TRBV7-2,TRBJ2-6,ASSLYWEAGANVLT
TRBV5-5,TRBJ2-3,ASSLAPGLAPDTQY
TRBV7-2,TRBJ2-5,ASSVQLAGGSETQY
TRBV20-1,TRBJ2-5,SASRQGETQY
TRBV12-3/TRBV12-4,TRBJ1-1,ASSKSLKAF
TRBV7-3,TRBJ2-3,ASSGTGGSDTQY
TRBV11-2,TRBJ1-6,ASSLGEGSPLH
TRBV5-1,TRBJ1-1,ASSLVSGPNTEAF
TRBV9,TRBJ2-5,ASSVGGLQETQY
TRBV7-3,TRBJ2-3,ASSQTGGLDTQY
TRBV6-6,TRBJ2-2,ASRPRGGTNTGELF
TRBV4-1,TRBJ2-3,ASSRGLVGADTQY
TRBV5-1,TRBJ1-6,ASSWGTVSSYNSPLH
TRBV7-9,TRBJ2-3,ASSHPRTGGTDTQY
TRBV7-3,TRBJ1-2,ASSWDGNYGYT
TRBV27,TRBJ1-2,ASSERDRGIYGYT
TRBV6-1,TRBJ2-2,ASSDNVAGELF
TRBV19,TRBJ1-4,ASREEGSATNEKLF
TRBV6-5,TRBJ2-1,ASSVRGGNEQF
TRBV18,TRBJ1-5,ASSPGDNQPQH
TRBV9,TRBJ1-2,ASSPPGPTNYGYT
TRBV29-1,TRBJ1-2,SVALRENYGYT
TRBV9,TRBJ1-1,ASSDPPENTEAF
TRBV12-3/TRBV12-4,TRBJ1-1,ATSLAGGEAF
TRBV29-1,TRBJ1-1,SVVGGRIVSNTEAF
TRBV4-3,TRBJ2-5,ASSQRGTLIETQY
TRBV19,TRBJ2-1,ASSIYGGQNNEQF
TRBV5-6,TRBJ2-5,ASSLRGTGGRPQY
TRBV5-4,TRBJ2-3,ASSLDARTTDTQY
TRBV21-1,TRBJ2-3,ASSKRTTSTDTQY
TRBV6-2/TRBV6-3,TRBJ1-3,ASSRTGTGNTIY
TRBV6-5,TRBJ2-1,ASSPGGRGNEQF
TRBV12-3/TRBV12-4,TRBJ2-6,ASRTGWNSGANVLT
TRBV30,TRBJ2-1,AWVIRSYNEQF
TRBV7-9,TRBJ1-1,ASSYTGAVAEAF
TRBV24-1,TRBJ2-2,ATSDTGQNTGELF
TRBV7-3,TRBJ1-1,ASSLTPGTEAF
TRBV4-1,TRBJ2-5,ASSQINRGEETQY
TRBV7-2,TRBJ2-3,ASSRLGLVTDTQY
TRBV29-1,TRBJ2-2,SVEEDSGATGELF
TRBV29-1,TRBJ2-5,SVAGTREGETQY
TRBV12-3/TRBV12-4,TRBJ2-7,ASSLRTRDSRQY
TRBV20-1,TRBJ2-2,SARDPRGMGNTGELF
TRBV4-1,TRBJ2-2,ASSQDDARGWELF
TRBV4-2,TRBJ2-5,ASSQGLAGLVETQY
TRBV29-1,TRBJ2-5,SVESGGLPQY
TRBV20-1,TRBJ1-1,SASLGHRTDEAF
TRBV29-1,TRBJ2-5,SVEVLAYPQETQY
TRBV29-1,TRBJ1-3,SVTQGDGNTIY
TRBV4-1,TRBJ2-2,ASSPRVTNTGELF
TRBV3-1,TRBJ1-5,ASSQPGTQPQH
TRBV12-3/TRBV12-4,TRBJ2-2,ASSWGVSANTGELF
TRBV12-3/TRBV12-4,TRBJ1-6,ASSAGQGRRDSPLH
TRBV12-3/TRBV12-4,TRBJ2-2,ASSWAGGSTGELF
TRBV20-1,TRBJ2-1,SARSPGQAYNEQF